One sample yielded the 23 T cell receptor beta chains listed below, sequenced in a study of blood T cell repertoires in COVID-19. Assay: immunoSEQ multiplex PCR; the TCRdb copy retains only in-frame clones and omits some. The data show roughly 150,000 clones, 65% to 85% seen once. The sequenced sample consisted of peripheral blood. The receptor set was obtained from a woman older than 75 with active or convalescent COVID-19.

The V and J genes are TRBV7-2 and TRBJ2-7, with TRBD2 matching 11 bases. J was trimmed by 6 bases and V by 5 bases; bases with no gene match: 6. The CDR3 loop spans 14 amino acids. CDR1 is SGHTA and CDR2 is FQGNSA in the germline V gene. CDR3: CASSPGLAGLEQYF. The CDR3, as DNA: TGTGCCAGCAGCCCAGGACTAGCGGGTCTCGAGCAGTACTTC.

This chain joins TRBV5-8 and TRBJ1-3; 7 bases are a match to TRBD1. J was trimmed by 3 bases and V by 4 bases; bases with no gene match: 4. The length of the CDR3 is 14 residues. The germline V gene encodes CDR1 SGHTS and CDR2 YDEGEE. The CDR3 bases are TGTGCCAGCAGCCAGGGGGAGAATGGAAACACCATATATTTT. It yields the protein CASSQGENGNTIYF.

This clone was picked up one time. CDR3: CASIPTGYSNQPQHF. In DNA, the CDR3 is TGTGCCAGTATACCGACGGGGTATAGCAATCAGCCCCAGCATTTT. The chain uses TRBV19 and TRBJ1-5; D is unresolved. Germline CDR1 and CDR2: LNHDA and SQIVND (reference sequence). The CDR3 contains 15 residues. Trimming removed 7 bases from V and 0 bases from J, with 13 bases in between.

For this clone: One junction end does not reproduce the germline sequence, and a read error may be involved. V usage is TRBV7-7 and J usage is TRBJ2-2; no reliable D call. The CDR3 covers 13 residues. The germline V gene encodes CDR1 SSHAT and CDR2 FNYEAQ (reference sequence). The CDR3 sequence: CASRQRDTGELFF. CDR3 nucleotide sequence: TGTGCTAGCAGGCAAAGAGACACCGGGGAGCTGTTTTTT.

This chain uses TRBV7-2 with TRBJ2-7, with TRBD1 identical over 7 bases. V trimming: 2 bases; J trimming: 7 bases; junction bases outside the gene matches: 8. The CDR3 spans 14 residues. The germline V gene encodes CDR1 SGHTA and CDR2 FQGNSA. CDR3 sequence reads: CASSLRDSAAEQYF. The CDR3 coding sequence is TGTGCCAGCAGCTTAAGGGACAGTGCGGCTGAGCAGTACTTC.

The V gene is TRBV6-5, the J gene TRBJ1-1; TRBD1 is a possible D gene (5 bases). The CDR3 consists of 12 residues. V was cut by 6 bases and J by 11 bases, with 16 bases left in between. Per the germline V gene, CDR1 is MNHEY and CDR2 is SVGAGI. The CDR3 reads CASRGGALNAFF. The CDR3 bases are TGTGCCAGCAGGGGTGGGGCGCTGAACGCTTTCTTT.

V usage is TRBV7-2 and J usage is TRBJ2-3; 8 nucleotides match TRBD2. The CDR3 loop spans 15 amino acids. The J segment lost 4 bases and the V segment lost 11 bases, leaving 14 bases of the junction unmatched. The V gene's germline CDR1 is SGHTA and CDR2 FQGNSA. CDR3 in DNA: TGTGCCCCCAAAGGAGGAGGACTAGCTCCAGATACGCAGTATTTT. This encodes CAPKGGGLAPDTQYF.

The chain has TRBV13 and TRBJ2-1; 10 bases are a match to TRBD2. Germline values: CDR1 PRHDT, CDR2 FYEKMQ (reference sequence). The CDR3 spans 16 residues. The V gene end was trimmed by 5 bases and the J gene end by 5 bases; junction bases not matched to a gene: 9. CDR3 amino acids: CASSPPLAGPDNEQFF. The CDR3 DNA sequence: TGTGCCAGCAGCCCCCCACTAGCGGGACCTGACAATGAGCAGTTCTTC.

This sequence joins TRBV6-2 or TRBV6-3 and TRBJ1-6, with D possibly being TRBD1 (5 bases). The CDR3 consists of 18 residues. Per the germline V gene, CDR1 is MNHEY and CDR2 is SVGEGT. V was shortened by 4 bases and J by 10 bases, with 26 bases between the two germline ends. The CDR3 sequence: CASSSIGGGAPAGSPLHF. In DNA form, the CDR3 reads TGTGCCAGCAGTTCCATCGGCGGGGGTGCCCCGGCTGGATCACCCCTCCACTTT.

This clone was observed once. The J gene is TRBJ1-1, the V gene TRBV6-1; D unresolved. The CDR3 runs 11 residues. The germline gives CDR1 MNHNS, CDR2 SASEGT. V was cut by 6 bases and J by 7 bases, with 9 bases left in between. In nucleotides, the CDR3 is TGTGCCAGCAGCCCTCAGTATGAAGCTTTCTTT. This codes for CASSPQYEAFF.

In nucleotides, the CDR3 is TGCGCCAGCAGCGTAACTAGCGTGCGGGGAGAGACCCAGTACTTC. This encodes CASSVTSVRGETQYF. The chain couples TRBV5-1 to TRBJ2-5, with 7 bases lining up with TRBD2. CDR3 length equals 15 residues. V lost 4 bases and J lost 4; bases outside the gene matches: 10. Germline-derived CDR1 and CDR2 are SGHRS and YFSETQ.

This chain uses TRBV5-6 with TRBJ2-1; 12 nucleotides match TRBD2. The germline CDR1 and CDR2 sequences are SGHDT and YYEEEE. The CDR3 is made up of 16 amino acids. Unmatched junction bases numbered 10, after V lost 3 bases and J lost 9 bases. The CDR3 bases are TGTGCCAGCAGCTCCCGGCTAGCGGGGGGGCTCGGTGAGCAGTTCTTC. Its protein is CASSSRLAGGLGEQFF.

The gene calls are TRBV19 and TRBJ2-5; 8 positions match TRBD1. The CDR3 length is 16 residues. Per the germline V gene, CDR1 is LNHDA and CDR2 is SQIVND (reference sequence). After removal of 3 bases from V and 4 bases from J, the junction contained 10 bases not matched to a gene. CDR3 in amino acids: CASSIGPRGQRETQYF. The CDR3 nucleotides read TGTGCCAGTAGTATTGGGCCCAGGGGGCAACGAGAGACCCAGTACTTC.

This clone was seen a single time. This rearrangement joins TRBV19 to TRBJ1-5, with TRBD1 matching 9 bases. CDR3 length: 14 residues. Germline values: CDR1 LNHDA, CDR2 SQIVND (reference sequence). The V and J ends lost 7 bases and 6 bases, in that order; junction bases with no gene match: 7. CDR3 sequence (DNA): TGTGCCAGTACCTTACAGGGGGCCGTTCAGCCCCAGCATTTT. Translating gives CASTLQGAVQPQHF.

This rearrangement joins TRBV19 to TRBJ1-6; 9 nucleotides align to TRBD1. Germline V gives CDR1 LNHDA, CDR2 SQIVND (reference sequence). Losses at the gene ends were 4 bases for V and 8 bases for J; bases not matched to a gene: 6. The CDR3 contains 15 residues. CDR3 DNA sequence: TGTGCCAGTAGTACCGGACAGGGGATTGATTCACCCCTCCACTTT. It is translated as CASSTGQGIDSPLHF.

The chain is built from TRBV7-6 and TRBJ1-1; unclear D gene. This CDR3 spans 11 amino acids. The ends were cut back, 3 bases at V and 4 bases at J, with 3 bases in the middle. Germline CDR1 SGHVS, CDR2 FNYEAQ. CDR3: CASSLRTEAFF. The CDR3 nucleotides read TGTGCCAGCAGCTTGCGCACTGAAGCTTTCTTT.

The chain recombines TRBV6-5 with TRBJ1-3; D is possibly TRBD1 (5 bases). Germline-derived CDR1 and CDR2 are MNHEY and SVGAGI. The germline V and J ends were trimmed by 5 bases and 4 bases, with 12 bases remaining between them. The CDR3 consists of 14 residues. CDR3 nucleotide sequence: TGTGCCAGCAGTATCTCAGGGTCCGGAAACACCATATATTTT. This encodes CASSISGSGNTIYF.

The chain couples TRBV9 to TRBJ2-6; TRBD1 matches 11 bases. With V trimmed by 7 bases and J by 4 bases, 10 bases remained unmatched. Germline CDR1 and CDR2: SGDLS and YYNGEE. The CDR3 length is 17 residues. The CDR3 is CASQARDRGAGANVLTF. CDR3 sequence (DNA): TGTGCCAGCCAGGCCCGGGACAGGGGGGCCGGGGCCAACGTCCTGACTTTC.

Written as DNA, the CDR3 is TGTGCCAGCAGCCAACGACAGGGGTCCTTTGCCGGGGCCAACGTCCTGACTTTC. It translates to CASSQRQGSFAGANVLTF. The chain joins TRBV3-1 (or the pseudogene TRBV3-2) to TRBJ2-6; 8 nucleotides align to TRBD1. This CDR3 comprises 18 residues. Trimming took 2 bases from V and 4 from J; bases not matched to a gene: 10. Germline loops: CDR1 LGHDT, CDR2 YNNKEL (reference sequence).

V gene TRBV5-6 combines with J gene TRBJ1-1; maybe TRBD1 (5 bases). The CDR3 totals 15 residues. Trimming took off 3 bases at V and 0 bases at J, with 12 bases between the two ends. Germline lookup yields CDR1 SGHDT and CDR2 YYEEEE. CDR3 DNA sequence: TGTGCCAGCAGCTCTTTGGGGGACTTGAACACTGAAGCTTTCTTT. Translating it yields CASSSLGDLNTEAFF.

The rearrangement uses TRBV19 and TRBJ1-2, with 7 nucleotides matching TRBD1. Germline CDR1 and CDR2: LNHDA and SQIVND (reference sequence). The CDR3 contains 18 residues. V lost 4 bases, J lost 0 bases, and 14 bases stayed unmatched. The CDR3 DNA follows: TGTGCCAGTAGTACGAACGATCCTACAGGGGTACCTAACTATGGCTACACCTTC. Protein sequence: CASSTNDPTGVPNYGYTF.

The chain couples TRBV7-6 to TRBJ2-7, with D possibly being TRBD1 (5 bases). Germline CDR1 is SGHVS and CDR2 is FNYEAQ. V was trimmed by 5 bases and J by 0 bases, leaving 8 bases between them. CDR3 length: 13 residues. CDR3 DNA: TGTGCCAGCAGCAGACAGAGCTCCTACGAGCAGTACTTC. It specifies CASSRQSSYEQYF.

The CDR3 nucleotides are TGTGCCAGCAGTTACTCGGAGAATCAGCCCCAGCATTTT. Amino acid sequence: CASSYSENQPQHF. The chain couples TRBV6-2 or TRBV6-3 to TRBJ1-5; no clear D gene. Trimming removed 0 bases from V and 4 bases from J, with 4 bases in between. This CDR3 comprises 13 residues. The germline gives CDR1 MNHEY, CDR2 SVGEGT.